A selection of T cell receptor beta chains follows, all from one sample in a study of HIV-infected patients and healthy controls. TCRdb re-derived calls from the 5' RACE reads in MiXCR, one entry per CDR3 protein. Of about 10,000 distinct CDR3 sequences listed, about 6.5% are singletons. The sample consisted of blood, taken during antiretroviral therapy. Source of these receptors: an adult with HIV infection. The donor label of this sample is uncertain. The CDR3 runs from the conserved cysteine through the conserved F or W. A D gene is named only where the DNA matches it firmly. The size entry is marked missing in some rows and otherwise reads once, few, many or a size class.

abundance: many
d_gene: NA
v_gene: TRBV19
j_gene: TRBJ1-1
CDR3nt: TGTGCCAGTAGAATGGCAGGGAGTCAAAACACTGAAGCTTTCTTT
CDR3aa: CASRMAGSQNTEAFF

abundance: many
d_gene: NA
v_gene: TRBV27
j_gene: TRBJ2-5
CDR3nt: TGTGCCAGCAGTTTATCCCCCGAGGCGGAGACCCAGTACTTC
CDR3aa: CASSLSPEAETQYF

abundance: many
d_gene: NA
v_gene: TRBV7-9
j_gene: TRBJ2-3
CDR3nt: TGTGCCAGCAGCTCTCGTCCCACAGGGGATACGCAGTATTTT
CDR3aa: CASSSRPTGDTQYF

abundance: many
d_gene: TRBD1
v_gene: TRBV5-1
j_gene: TRBJ1-4
CDR3nt: TGCGCCAGCAGGAGACAGGGACCAAATGAAAAACTGTTTTTT
CDR3aa: CASRRQGPNEKLFF

abundance: many
d_gene: NA
v_gene: TRBV11-1
j_gene: TRBJ2-5
CDR3nt: TGTGCCAGCAGCTTCCAAGAGACCCAGTACTTC
CDR3aa: CASSFQETQYF

abundance: many
d_gene: NA
v_gene: TRBV5-1
j_gene: TRBJ1-1
CDR3nt: TGCGCCAGCAGCTTGGCCGGACAAGGGAACACTGAAGCTTTCTTT
CDR3aa: CASSLAGQGNTEAFF

abundance: many
d_gene: NA
v_gene: TRBV7-2
j_gene: TRBJ1-2
CDR3nt: TGTGCCAGCAGCAAAAGGGACGGTATACTTTATGGCTACACCTTC
CDR3aa: CASSKRDGILYGYTF

abundance: many
d_gene: NA
v_gene: TRBV3-1
j_gene: TRBJ1-2
CDR3nt: TGTGCCAGCAGCCGGCGGGGACGGGGATCTGGTGAAGGCTACACCTTC
CDR3aa: CASSRRGRGSGEGYTF

abundance: NA
d_gene: NA
v_gene: TRBV12-3/TRBV12-4
j_gene: TRBJ2-5
CDR3nt: TGTGCCAGCAGTTTCCCACTAGGGAACCAAGAGACCCAGTACTTC
CDR3aa: CASSFPLGNQETQYF

abundance: NA
d_gene: NA
v_gene: TRBV12-5
j_gene: TRBJ1-5
CDR3nt: TGTGCTAGTGCCCTAGGGGGTCAGCCCCAGCATTTT
CDR3aa: CASALGGQPQHF

abundance: many
d_gene: NA
v_gene: TRBV20-1
j_gene: TRBJ2-3
CDR3nt: TGCAGTGCCGGTAGCGGCACAGATACGCAGTATTTT
CDR3aa: CSAGSGTDTQYF

abundance: hyperexpanded
d_gene: TRBD2
v_gene: TRBV29-1
j_gene: TRBJ2-1
CDR3nt: TGCAGCGTTGGGACTAGCGTGAATGAGCAGTTCTTC
CDR3aa: CSVGTSVNEQFF

abundance: many
d_gene: TRBD2
v_gene: TRBV6-5
j_gene: TRBJ2-1
CDR3nt: TGTGCCAGCAGTTCTAGCGGGAGGGCCTACAATGAGCAGTTCTTC
CDR3aa: CASSSSGRAYNEQFF

abundance: many
d_gene: NA
v_gene: TRBV15
j_gene: TRBJ2-7
CDR3nt: TGTGCCACCCGGCAAGCTGACGGAACCAGCTCCTACGAGCAGTACTTC
CDR3aa: CATRQADGTSSYEQYF

abundance: many
d_gene: NA
v_gene: TRBV7-2
j_gene: TRBJ1-5
CDR3nt: TGTGCCAGCAGCAAAGGGGAGTATCAGCCCCAGCATTTT
CDR3aa: CASSKGEYQPQHF

abundance: many
d_gene: NA
v_gene: TRBV4-1
j_gene: TRBJ2-3
CDR3nt: TGCGCCAGCAGCCAAGATATGGACCTCAGCACAGATACGCAGTATTTT
CDR3aa: CASSQDMDLSTDTQYF

abundance: many
d_gene: NA
v_gene: TRBV19
j_gene: TRBJ1-1
CDR3nt: TGTGCCAGTAGGTCCCGGGCGGTAACGGGCACTGAAGCTTTCTTT
CDR3aa: CASRSRAVTGTEAFF

abundance: NA
d_gene: NA
v_gene: TRBV6-1
j_gene: TRBJ1-1
CDR3nt: TGTGCCAGCAGTAGAGGGGAGTCCACTGAAGCTTTCTTT
CDR3aa: CASSRGESTEAFF

abundance: many
d_gene: TRBD1
v_gene: TRBV13
j_gene: TRBJ1-2
CDR3nt: TGTGCCAGCAGCTGGAGAAGACAGGGGAGTATTGGCTACACCTTC
CDR3aa: CASSWRRQGSIGYTF

abundance: many
d_gene: NA
v_gene: TRBV29-1
j_gene: TRBJ2-7
CDR3nt: TGCAGCGTTTTGGCAGGGGTCTACGAGCAGTACTTC
CDR3aa: CSVLAGVYEQYF

abundance: many
d_gene: TRBD2
v_gene: TRBV7-2
j_gene: TRBJ2-3
CDR3nt: TGTGCCAGCAGCAGACTAGCGGGACTGGATACGCAGTATTTT
CDR3aa: CASSRLAGLDTQYF

abundance: many
d_gene: TRBD1
v_gene: TRBV6-6
j_gene: TRBJ2-5
CDR3nt: TGTGCCAGCGCCCGGGACAGCGTAACCCAGTACTTC
CDR3aa: CASARDSVTQYF

abundance: many
d_gene: NA
v_gene: TRBV29-1
j_gene: TRBJ2-3
CDR3nt: TGCAGCGTTGTCCAGACTCCCCACACAGATACGCAGTATTTT
CDR3aa: CSVVQTPHTDTQYF

abundance: many
d_gene: NA
v_gene: TRBV6-5
j_gene: TRBJ1-1
CDR3nt: TGTGCCAGCAGTTACTCGAGGGGGGGTATGAACACTGAAGCTTTCTTT
CDR3aa: CASSYSRGGMNTEAFF

abundance: NA
d_gene: NA
v_gene: TRBV7-3
j_gene: TRBJ2-5
CDR3nt: TGTGCCAGCAGCTTAACAGGAGGGGGGGAGGAGACCCAGTACTTC
CDR3aa: CASSLTGGGEETQYF

abundance: many
d_gene: NA
v_gene: TRBV18
j_gene: TRBJ2-2
CDR3nt: TGTGCCAGCCCGTCACCTCTAGGAAACACCGGGGAGCTGTTTTTT
CDR3aa: CASPSPLGNTGELFF

abundance: few
d_gene: NA
v_gene: TRBV20-1
j_gene: TRBJ2-7
CDR3nt: TGCAGTGCTAGAGATTTTGGCGGGACCTACGAGCAGTACTTC
CDR3aa: CSARDFGGTYEQYF

abundance: few
d_gene: NA
v_gene: TRBV30
j_gene: TRBJ1-1
CDR3nt: TGTGCCTGTACTGTGGTAACTGAAGCTTTCTTT
CDR3aa: CACTVVTEAFF

abundance: many
d_gene: TRBD1
v_gene: TRBV7-6
j_gene: TRBJ2-5
CDR3nt: TGTGCCAGCAGCTTAGTAGGGACAGGGGGCATTCAGCAAGAGACCCAGTACTTC
CDR3aa: CASSLVGTGGIQQETQYF

abundance: NA
d_gene: NA
v_gene: TRBV10-3
j_gene: TRBJ1-5
CDR3nt: TGTGCCATCACATCAGGATGGGGTCAGCCCCAGCATTTT
CDR3aa: CAITSGWGQPQHF

abundance: many
d_gene: TRBD1
v_gene: TRBV4-2
j_gene: TRBJ2-7
CDR3nt: TGTGCCAGCAGCCGGGATGGACAGGTGGGGGAGCAGTACTTC
CDR3aa: CASSRDGQVGEQYF

abundance: medium-sized
d_gene: TRBD1
v_gene: TRBV28
j_gene: TRBJ1-1
CDR3nt: TGTGCCAGCAGTTTCCCCGGGACAGGGGTAAGGGACACTGAAGCTTTCTTT
CDR3aa: CASSFPGTGVRDTEAFF

abundance: many
d_gene: NA
v_gene: TRBV6-5
j_gene: TRBJ1-1
CDR3nt: TGTGCCAGCAGAAACACAGGCGAGGCTTTCTTT
CDR3aa: CASRNTGEAFF

abundance: many
d_gene: NA
v_gene: TRBV6-5
j_gene: TRBJ2-6
CDR3nt: TGTGCCAGCAGTGGGCCAGGGAATGGGGCCAACGTCCTGACTTTC
CDR3aa: CASSGPGNGANVLTF

abundance: medium-sized
d_gene: NA
v_gene: TRBV5-5
j_gene: TRBJ1-4
CDR3nt: TGTGCCAGCAGCTTGGCCGCGGTGAAGGTCGAAAAACTGTTTTTT
CDR3aa: CASSLAAVKVEKLFF

abundance: many
d_gene: NA
v_gene: TRBV6-5
j_gene: TRBJ1-2
CDR3nt: TGTGCCAGCAGTCCCAAAGGGACGGGCAACTATGGCTACACCTTC
CDR3aa: CASSPKGTGNYGYTF

abundance: many
d_gene: NA
v_gene: TRBV6-6
j_gene: TRBJ2-7
CDR3nt: TGTGCCAGCCGGACCGGGACTTACTACTCCTACGAGCAGTACTTC
CDR3aa: CASRTGTYYSYEQYF

abundance: many
d_gene: NA
v_gene: TRBV6-5
j_gene: TRBJ2-5
CDR3nt: TGTGCCAGCAGTTACTCGAGCTCGTCCCAGGGAGGAGAGACCCAGTACTTC
CDR3aa: CASSYSSSSQGGETQYF

abundance: many
d_gene: NA
v_gene: TRBV5-5
j_gene: TRBJ2-3
CDR3nt: TGTGCCAGCAGCCCTGACGCAAGCACAGATACGCAGTATTTT
CDR3aa: CASSPDASTDTQYF

abundance: NA
d_gene: NA
v_gene: TRBV7-3
j_gene: TRBJ2-3
CDR3nt: TGTGCCAGCAGCCGCTCTAGCGACACAGATACGCAGTATTTT
CDR3aa: CASSRSSDTDTQYF

abundance: many
d_gene: NA
v_gene: TRBV6-4
j_gene: TRBJ1-4
CDR3nt: TGTGCCAGGGGGATGGAGGAAAAACTGTTTTTT
CDR3aa: CARGMEEKLFF

abundance: many
d_gene: NA
v_gene: TRBV6-6
j_gene: TRBJ2-2
CDR3nt: TGTGCCAGCAGCCTAGGGGGAGGTGGTCCAAGACCCGGGGAGCTGTTTTTT
CDR3aa: CASSLGGGGPRPGELFF

abundance: medium-sized
d_gene: NA
v_gene: TRBV2
j_gene: TRBJ2-2
CDR3nt: TGTGCCAGCAGTCCCCAGGGGACACACAACACCGGGGAGCTGTTTTTT
CDR3aa: CASSPQGTHNTGELFF

abundance: medium-sized
d_gene: NA
v_gene: TRBV12-3/TRBV12-4
j_gene: TRBJ2-5
CDR3nt: TGTGCCAGCAGGTCCCAAGAGACCCAGTACTTC
CDR3aa: CASRSQETQYF

abundance: medium-sized
d_gene: TRBD2
v_gene: TRBV27
j_gene: TRBJ2-7
CDR3nt: TGTGCCAGCAGTTTATCTAGGGCTAGCGGGTCAAGCTCCTACGAGCAGTACTTC
CDR3aa: CASSLSRASGSSSYEQYF

abundance: NA
d_gene: NA
v_gene: TRBV27
j_gene: TRBJ2-3
CDR3nt: TGTGCCAGCAGTTTATCGATTGGGACTCCCATCCATGGCACAGATACGCAGTATTTT
CDR3aa: CASSLSIGTPIHGTDTQYF

abundance: many
d_gene: TRBD2
v_gene: TRBV4-2
j_gene: TRBJ2-2
CDR3nt: TGTGCCAGCAGCCAAGATCGGTGGTCTAGCGGGGGAATCACCGGGGAGCTGTTTTTT
CDR3aa: CASSQDRWSSGGITGELFF

abundance: few
d_gene: TRBD2
v_gene: TRBV20-1
j_gene: TRBJ2-1
CDR3nt: TGCAGTGCTTCCGGGACTAGCGGGAGCAATGAGCAGTTCTTC
CDR3aa: CSASGTSGSNEQFF

abundance: NA
d_gene: NA
v_gene: TRBV20-1
j_gene: TRBJ2-1
CDR3nt: TGCAGTGCCCAGAGATACAGAGGGAACAATGAGCAGTTCTTC
CDR3aa: CSAQRYRGNNEQFF

abundance: many
d_gene: NA
v_gene: TRBV20-1
j_gene: TRBJ2-2
CDR3nt: TGCAGTGCTATAGACAGTTTTGCGAACACCGGGGAGCTGTTTTTT
CDR3aa: CSAIDSFANTGELFF